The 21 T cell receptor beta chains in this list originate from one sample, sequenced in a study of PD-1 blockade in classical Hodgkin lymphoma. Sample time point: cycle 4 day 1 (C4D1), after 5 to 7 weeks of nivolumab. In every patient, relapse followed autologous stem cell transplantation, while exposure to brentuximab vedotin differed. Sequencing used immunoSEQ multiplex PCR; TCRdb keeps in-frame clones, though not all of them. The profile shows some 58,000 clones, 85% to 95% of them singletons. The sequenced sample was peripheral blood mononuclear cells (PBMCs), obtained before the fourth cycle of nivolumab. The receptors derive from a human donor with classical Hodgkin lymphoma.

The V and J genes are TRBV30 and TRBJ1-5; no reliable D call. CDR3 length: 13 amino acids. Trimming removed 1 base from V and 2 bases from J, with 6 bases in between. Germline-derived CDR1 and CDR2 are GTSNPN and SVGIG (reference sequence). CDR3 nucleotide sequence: TGTGCCTGGAGTGACAGCGGCAATCAGCCCCAGCATTTT. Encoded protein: CAWSDSGNQPQHF.

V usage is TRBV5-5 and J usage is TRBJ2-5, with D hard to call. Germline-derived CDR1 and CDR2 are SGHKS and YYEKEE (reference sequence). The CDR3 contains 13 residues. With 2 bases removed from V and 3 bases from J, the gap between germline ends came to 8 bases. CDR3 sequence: CASSLVSKETQYF. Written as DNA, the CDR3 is TGTGCCAGCAGCTTAGTTAGCAAAGAGACCCAGTACTTC.

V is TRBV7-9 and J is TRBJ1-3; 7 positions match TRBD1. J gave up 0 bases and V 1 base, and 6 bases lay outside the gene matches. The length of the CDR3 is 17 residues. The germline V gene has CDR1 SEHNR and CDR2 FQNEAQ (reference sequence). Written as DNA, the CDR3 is TGTGCCAGCAGCTTAGAGGGACAGCTCGTCTCTGGAAACACCATATATTTT. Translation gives CASSLEGQLVSGNTIYF.

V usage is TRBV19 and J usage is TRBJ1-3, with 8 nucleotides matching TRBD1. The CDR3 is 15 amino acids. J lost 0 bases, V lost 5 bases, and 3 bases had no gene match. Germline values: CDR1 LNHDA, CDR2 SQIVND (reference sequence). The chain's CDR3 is CASSYDRGSGNTIYF. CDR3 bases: TGTGCCAGTAGTTACGACAGGGGCTCTGGAAACACCATATATTTT.

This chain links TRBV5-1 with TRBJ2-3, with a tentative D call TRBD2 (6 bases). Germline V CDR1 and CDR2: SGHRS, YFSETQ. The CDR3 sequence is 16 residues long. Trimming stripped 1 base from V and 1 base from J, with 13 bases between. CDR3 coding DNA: TGCGCCAGCAGCTTGATGGGAGGTTGGGGCACAGATACGCAGTATTTT. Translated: CASSLMGGWGTDTQYF.

The CDR3 DNA is TGCGCCAGCAGCCGTCAGGCGGCGGGAGGCACCACAGATACGCAGTATTTT. Translated: CASSRQAAGGTTDTQYF. The chain combines TRBV5-1 with TRBJ2-3, with 8 bases lining up with TRBD2. This CDR3 contains 17 residues. Germline CDR1 reads SGHRS; CDR2 reads YFSETQ. Germline trimming cut 4 bases from V and 2 bases from J; bases unmatched to any gene: 12.

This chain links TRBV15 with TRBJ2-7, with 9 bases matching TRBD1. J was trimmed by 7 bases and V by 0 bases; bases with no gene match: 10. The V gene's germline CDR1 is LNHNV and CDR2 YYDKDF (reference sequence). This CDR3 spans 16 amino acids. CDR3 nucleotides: TGTGCCACCAGCAGAGATTTGACAGGGGGGACGGGGGAGCAGTACTTC. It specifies CATSRDLTGGTGEQYF. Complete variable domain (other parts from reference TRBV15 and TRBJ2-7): DAMVIQNPRYQVTQFGKPVTLSCSQTLNHNVMYWYQQKSSQAPKLLFHYYDKDFNNEADTPDNFQSRRPNTSFCFLDIRSPGLGDTAMYLCATSRDLTGGTGEQYFGPGTRLTVT.

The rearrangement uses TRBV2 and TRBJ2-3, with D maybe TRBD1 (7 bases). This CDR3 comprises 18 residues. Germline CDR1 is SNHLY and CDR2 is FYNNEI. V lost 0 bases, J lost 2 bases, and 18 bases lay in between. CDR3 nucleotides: TGTGCCAGCAGTGAAGCCCGCCGGAGGGGGCGAGACACAGATACGCAGTATTTT. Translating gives CASSEARRRGRDTDTQYF.

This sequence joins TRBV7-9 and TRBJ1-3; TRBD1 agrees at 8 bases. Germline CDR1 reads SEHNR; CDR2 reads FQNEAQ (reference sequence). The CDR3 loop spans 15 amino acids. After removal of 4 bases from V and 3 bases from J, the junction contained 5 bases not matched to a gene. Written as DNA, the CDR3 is TGTGCCAGCAGCTCCGCTGACAGGGGTGGAAACACCATATATTTT. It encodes CASSSADRGGNTIYF.

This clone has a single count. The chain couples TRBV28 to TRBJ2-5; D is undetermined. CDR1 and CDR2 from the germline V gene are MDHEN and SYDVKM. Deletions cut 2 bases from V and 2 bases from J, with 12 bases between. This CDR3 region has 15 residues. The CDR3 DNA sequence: TGTGCCAGCAGTTTACATTGGGGTAAACAAGAGACCCAGTACTTC. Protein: CASSLHWGKQETQYF.

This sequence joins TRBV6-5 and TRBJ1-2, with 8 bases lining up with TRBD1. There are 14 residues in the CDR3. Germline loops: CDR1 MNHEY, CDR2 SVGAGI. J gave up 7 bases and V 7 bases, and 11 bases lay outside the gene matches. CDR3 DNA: TGTGCCAGCAAAGGGACAGGAATTTCCTCTGGCTACACCTTC. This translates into CASKGTGISSGYTF.

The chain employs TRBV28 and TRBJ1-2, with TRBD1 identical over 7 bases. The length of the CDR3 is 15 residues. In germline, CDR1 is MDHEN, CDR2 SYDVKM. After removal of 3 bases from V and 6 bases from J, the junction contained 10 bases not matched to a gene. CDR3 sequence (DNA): TGTGCCAGCAGTTTTAGGAGAGTAGGGGGCAATGGCTACACCTTC. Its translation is CASSFRRVGGNGYTF.

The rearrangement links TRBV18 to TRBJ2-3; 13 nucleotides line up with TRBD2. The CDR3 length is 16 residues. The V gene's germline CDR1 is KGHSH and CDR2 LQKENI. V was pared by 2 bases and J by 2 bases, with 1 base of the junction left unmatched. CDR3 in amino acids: CASSPGLAGVTDTQYF. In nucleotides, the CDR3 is TGTGCCAGCTCACCAGGACTAGCGGGAGTCACAGATACGCAGTATTTT. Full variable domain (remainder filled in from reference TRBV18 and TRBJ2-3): NAGVMQNPRHLVRRRGQEARLRCSPMKGHSHVYWYRQLPEEGLKFMVYLQKENIIDESGMPKERFSAEFPKEGPSILRIQQVVRGDSAAYFCASSPGLAGVTDTQYFGPGTRLTVL.

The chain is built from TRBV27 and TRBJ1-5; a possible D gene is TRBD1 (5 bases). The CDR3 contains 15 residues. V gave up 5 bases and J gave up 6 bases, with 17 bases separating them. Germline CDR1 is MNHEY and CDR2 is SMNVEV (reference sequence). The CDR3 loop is CASSPRILRGQPQHF. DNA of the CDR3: TGTGCCAGCAGTCCCAGGATTTTGAGGGGTCAGCCCCAGCATTTT.

The CDR3, as DNA: TGTGCCAGCAGTTTGACGTTACAAGAGACCCAGTACTTC. Its translation is CASSLTLQETQYF. The rearrangement joins TRBV28 to TRBJ2-5, with unresolved D. V lost 3 bases and J lost 2, with 7 bases in between. From germline, CDR1 is MDHEN and CDR2 SYDVKM. This CDR3 comprises 13 residues. Filled out from reference TRBV28 and TRBJ2-5, the complete variable domain reads DVKVTQSSRYLVKRTGEKVFLECVQDMDHENMFWYRQDPGLGLRLIYFSYDVKMKEKGDIPEGYSVSREKKERFSLILESASTNQTSMYLCASSLTLQETQYFGPGTRLLVL.

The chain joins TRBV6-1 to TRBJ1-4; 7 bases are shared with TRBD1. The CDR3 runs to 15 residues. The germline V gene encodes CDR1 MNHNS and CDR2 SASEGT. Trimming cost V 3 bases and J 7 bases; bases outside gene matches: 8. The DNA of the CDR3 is TGTGCCAGCAGTGAGCCAACAGGGGATGTTGAAAAACTGTTTTTT. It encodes CASSEPTGDVEKLFF.

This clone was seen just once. The CDR3 DNA sequence: TGTGCCAGCAGTTACTCGACGGAGGGTGAGCAGTTCTTC. This sequence encodes CASSYSTEGEQFF. This chain links TRBV6-5 with TRBJ2-1; D is perhaps TRBD2 (6 bases). Germline CDR1 is MNHEY and CDR2 is SVGAGI. This CDR3 is 13 amino acids long. Trimming took 0 bases from V and 9 from J, leaving 9 bases between them.

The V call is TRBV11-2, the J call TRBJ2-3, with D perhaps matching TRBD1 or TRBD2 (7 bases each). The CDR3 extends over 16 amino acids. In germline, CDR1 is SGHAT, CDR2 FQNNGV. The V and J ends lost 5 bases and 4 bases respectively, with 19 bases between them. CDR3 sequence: CASSRDREGWADTQYF. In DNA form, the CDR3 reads TGTGCCAGCAGCCGCGACAGGGAGGGGTGGGCAGATACGCAGTATTTT.

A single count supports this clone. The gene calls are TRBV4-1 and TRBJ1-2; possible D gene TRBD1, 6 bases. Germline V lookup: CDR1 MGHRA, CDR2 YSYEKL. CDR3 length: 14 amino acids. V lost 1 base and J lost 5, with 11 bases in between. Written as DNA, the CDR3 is TGCGCCAGCAGCCAAGCCCGGGACATATATGGCTACACCTTC. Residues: CASSQARDIYGYTF.

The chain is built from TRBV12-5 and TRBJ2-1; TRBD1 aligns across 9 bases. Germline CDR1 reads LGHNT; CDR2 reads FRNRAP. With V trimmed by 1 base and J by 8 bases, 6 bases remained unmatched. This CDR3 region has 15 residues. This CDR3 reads CASGLDYRGQYEQFF. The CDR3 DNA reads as TGTGCTAGTGGTTTGGATTACAGGGGGCAGTATGAGCAGTTCTTC.

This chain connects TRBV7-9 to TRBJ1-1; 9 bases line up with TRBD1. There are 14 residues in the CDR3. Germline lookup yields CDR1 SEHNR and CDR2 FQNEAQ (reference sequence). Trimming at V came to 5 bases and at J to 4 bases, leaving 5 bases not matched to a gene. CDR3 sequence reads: CASSGNRGPTEAFF. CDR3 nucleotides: TGTGCCAGCAGCGGGAACAGGGGGCCCACTGAAGCTTTCTTT.